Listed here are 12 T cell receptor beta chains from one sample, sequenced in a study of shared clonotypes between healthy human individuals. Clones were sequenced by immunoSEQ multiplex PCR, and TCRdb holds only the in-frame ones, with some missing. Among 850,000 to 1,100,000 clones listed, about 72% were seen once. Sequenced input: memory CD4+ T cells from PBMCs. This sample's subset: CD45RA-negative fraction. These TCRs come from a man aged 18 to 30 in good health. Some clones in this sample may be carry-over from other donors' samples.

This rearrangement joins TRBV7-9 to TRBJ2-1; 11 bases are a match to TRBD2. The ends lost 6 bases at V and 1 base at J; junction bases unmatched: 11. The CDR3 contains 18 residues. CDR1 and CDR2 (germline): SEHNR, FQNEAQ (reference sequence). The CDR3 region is CASSISGRAEQSYNEQFF. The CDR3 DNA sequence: TGTGCCAGCAGTATTAGCGGGAGGGCCGAACAGTCCTACAATGAGCAGTTCTTC.

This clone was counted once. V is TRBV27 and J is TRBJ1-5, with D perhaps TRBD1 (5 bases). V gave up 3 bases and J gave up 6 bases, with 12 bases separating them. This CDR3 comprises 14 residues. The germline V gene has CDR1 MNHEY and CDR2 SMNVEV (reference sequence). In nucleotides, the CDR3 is TGTGCCAGCAGTTTTGGGGGTTCCGGTCAGCCCCAGCATTTT. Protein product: CASSFGGSGQPQHF.

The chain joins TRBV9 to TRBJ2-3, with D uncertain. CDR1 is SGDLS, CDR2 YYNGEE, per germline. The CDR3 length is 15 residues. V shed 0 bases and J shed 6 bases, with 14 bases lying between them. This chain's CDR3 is CASSVAPLISDTQYF. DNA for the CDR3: TGTGCCAGCAGCGTAGCCCCCCTTATATCGGATACGCAGTATTTT.

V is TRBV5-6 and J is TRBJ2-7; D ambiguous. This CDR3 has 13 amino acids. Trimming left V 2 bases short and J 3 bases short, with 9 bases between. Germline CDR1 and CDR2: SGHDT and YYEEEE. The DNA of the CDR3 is TGTGCCAGCAGCTTAAGGGCGAACTACGAGCAGTACTTC. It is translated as CASSLRANYEQYF. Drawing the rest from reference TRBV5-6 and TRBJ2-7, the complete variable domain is DAGVTQSPTHLIKTRGQQVTLRCSPKSGHDTVSWYQQALGQGPQFIFQYYEEEERQRGNFPDRFSGHQFPNYSSELNVNALLLGDSALYLCASSLRANYEQYFGPGTRLTVT.

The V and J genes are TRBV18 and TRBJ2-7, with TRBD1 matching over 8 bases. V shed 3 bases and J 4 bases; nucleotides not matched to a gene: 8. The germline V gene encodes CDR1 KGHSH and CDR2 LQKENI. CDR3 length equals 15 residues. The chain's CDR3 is CASSPGQGLAYEQYF. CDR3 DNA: TGTGCCAGCTCACCTGGACAGGGATTGGCGTACGAGCAGTACTTC. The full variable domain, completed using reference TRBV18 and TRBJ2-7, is NAGVMQNPRHLVRRRGQEARLRCSPMKGHSHVYWYRQLPEEGLKFMVYLQKENIIDESGMPKERFSAEFPKEGPSILRIQQVVRGDSAAYFCASSPGQGLAYEQYFGPGTRLTVT.

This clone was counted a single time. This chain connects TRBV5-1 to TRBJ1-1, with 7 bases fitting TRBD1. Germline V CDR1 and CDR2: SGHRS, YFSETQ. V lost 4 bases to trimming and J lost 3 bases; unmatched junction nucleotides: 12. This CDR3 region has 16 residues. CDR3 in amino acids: CASSVGGALDYTEAFF. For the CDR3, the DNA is TGCGCCAGCAGCGTAGGGGGCGCGTTGGACTACACTGAAGCTTTCTTT.

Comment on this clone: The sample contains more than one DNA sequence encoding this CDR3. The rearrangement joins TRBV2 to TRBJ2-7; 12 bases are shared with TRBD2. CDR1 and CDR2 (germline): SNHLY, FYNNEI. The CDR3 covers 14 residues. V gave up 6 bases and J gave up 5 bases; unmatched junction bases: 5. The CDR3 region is CASRTSGSSHEQYF. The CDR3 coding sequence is TGTGCCAGCAGGACTAGCGGGAGTAGTCACGAGCAGTACTTC.

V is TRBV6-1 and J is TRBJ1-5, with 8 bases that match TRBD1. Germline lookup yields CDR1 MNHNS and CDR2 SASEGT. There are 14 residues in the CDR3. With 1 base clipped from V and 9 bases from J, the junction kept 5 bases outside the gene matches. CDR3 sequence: CASSEDTGGRPQHF. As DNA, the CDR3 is TGTGCCAGCAGTGAAGACACAGGGGGTCGGCCCCAGCATTTT.

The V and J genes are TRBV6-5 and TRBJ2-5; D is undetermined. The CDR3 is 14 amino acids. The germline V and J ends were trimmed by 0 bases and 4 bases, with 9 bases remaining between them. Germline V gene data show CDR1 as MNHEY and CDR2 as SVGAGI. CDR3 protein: CASSYSGNLETQYF. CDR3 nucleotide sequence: TGTGCCAGCAGTTACTCAGGGAACCTAGAGACCCAGTACTTC.

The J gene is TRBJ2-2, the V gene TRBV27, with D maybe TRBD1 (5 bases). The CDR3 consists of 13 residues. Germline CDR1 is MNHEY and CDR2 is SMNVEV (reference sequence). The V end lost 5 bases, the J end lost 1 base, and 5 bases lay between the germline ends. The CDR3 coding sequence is TGTGCCAGCAGTGGACAGAACACCGGGGAGCTGTTTTTT. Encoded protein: CASSGQNTGELFF.

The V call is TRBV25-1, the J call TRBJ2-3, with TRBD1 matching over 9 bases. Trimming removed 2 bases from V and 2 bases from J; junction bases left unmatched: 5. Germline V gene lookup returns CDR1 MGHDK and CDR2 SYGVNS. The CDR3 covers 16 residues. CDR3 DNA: TGTGCCAGCAGTGAAGACAGGGGGACTTTCACAGATACGCAGTATTTT. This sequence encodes CASSEDRGTFTDTQYF.

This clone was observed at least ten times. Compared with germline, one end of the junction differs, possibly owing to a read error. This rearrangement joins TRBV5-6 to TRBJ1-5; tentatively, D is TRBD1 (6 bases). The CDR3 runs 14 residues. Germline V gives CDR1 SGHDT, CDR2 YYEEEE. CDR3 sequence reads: CASSVQGTLIPGDF. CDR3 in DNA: TGTGCCAGCAGCGTCCAAGGGACACTCATTCCCGGGGATTTT.